The 32 T cell receptor beta chains given below trace back to one sample, sequenced in a study of CD8 T cells in ankylosing spondylitis. Their recognized antigens are unknown. Study results and caveats: Ankylosing spondylitis blood seemed to carry a telltale TCR beta motif made of fewer than ten highly homologous variants.

TCRdb re-analysed the 5' RACE reads in MiXCR, keeping a single row per CDR3 protein. The repertoire holds hundreds of thousands of distinct CDR3 sequences, with around 18% as singletons. Sequenced input: blood, either unsorted or a sorted T cell fraction (not recorded which). Receptors originate from a male donor with ankylosing spondylitis.

The sample holds a few counts of this clonotype. The chain couples TRBV19 to TRBJ2-1, with 12 nucleotides matching TRBD2. Germline V gene sequence: CDR1 LNHDA, CDR2 SQIVND (reference sequence). CDR3 length: 15 residues. Trimming at V came to 6 bases and at J to 6 bases, leaving 6 bases not matched to a gene. In DNA form, the CDR3 reads TGTGCCAGTAGGATCGGGACTAGCGGGTTCAATGAGCAGTTCTTC. Its translation is CASRIGTSGFNEQFF.

There are a few counts of this clonotype. The genes are TRBV4-3 and TRBJ1-1, with 8 bases fitting TRBD1. Trimming took 4 bases from V and 4 from J; bases not matched to a gene: 8. Germline lookup yields CDR1 LGHNA and CDR2 YSLEER. The CDR3 is 15 amino acids. The CDR3 region is CASSPGRGRITEAFF. CDR3 in DNA: TGCGCCAGCAGCCCCGGCAGGGGGCGAATCACTGAAGCTTTCTTT.

The genes are TRBV28 and TRBJ2-7; weak D call: TRBD1 (6 bases). CDR3 size: 14 residues. V lost 5 bases and J lost 2, with 13 bases in between. In germline, CDR1 is MDHEN, CDR2 SYDVKM. The CDR3 DNA reads TGTGCCAGCAGTGGGCTCTGGGACACCTACGAGCAGTACTTC. Its protein product is CASSGLWDTYEQYF.

This clonotype occurred a few times. The CDR3 DNA follows: TGTGCCAGCAGTACCTGGGCTAGCGCCTCCTACAATGAGCAGTTCTTC. Translated: CASSTWASASYNEQFF. The chain uses TRBV13 and TRBJ2-1; D might be TRBD2 (6 bases). Germline CDR1 is PRHDT and CDR2 is FYEKMQ (reference sequence). V was clipped by 6 bases and J by 0 bases, with 15 bases between them. This CDR3 spans 16 amino acids.

This clonotype was seen only a few times. The chain has TRBV18 and TRBJ2-5, with D maybe TRBD1 (5 bases). The V and J ends lost 3 bases and 4 bases respectively, with 12 bases between them. Germline V gene data show CDR1 as KGHSH and CDR2 as LQKENI. This CDR3 is 14 amino acids long. Here the CDR3 DNA reads TGTGCCAGCTCACCCCAGACAGATGGAGAGACCCAGTACTTC. Translated, it gives CASSPQTDGETQYF.

This clonotype appeared a few times. The J gene is TRBJ1-2, the V gene TRBV5-6; the D is unclear. Germline V CDR1 and CDR2: SGHDT, YYEEEE. The CDR3 runs 12 residues. The ends were cut back, 0 bases at V and 7 bases at J, with 7 bases in the middle. The CDR3 reads CASSLGAGGYTF. The CDR3 DNA is TGTGCCAGCAGCTTGGGAGCTGGTGGCTACACCTTC. Filled out from reference TRBV5-6 and TRBJ1-2, the complete variable domain reads DAGVTQSPTHLIKTRGQQVTLRCSPKSGHDTVSWYQQALGQGPQFIFQYYEEEERQRGNFPDRFSGHQFPNYSSELNVNALLLGDSALYLCASSLGAGGYTFGSGTRLTVV.

The chain carries TRBV27 and TRBJ1-5; D not resolved. CDR3 length: 14 amino acids. The germline V gene encodes CDR1 MNHEY and CDR2 SMNVEV (reference sequence). Trimming took 6 bases from V and 4 from J, leaving 13 bases between them. Written as DNA, the CDR3 is TGTGCCAGCAGGGAGAGGGCGGTAAATCAGCCCCAGCATTTT. Encoded protein: CASRERAVNQPQHF.

A few counts support this clonotype. The chain recombines TRBV7-9 with TRBJ2-3; 8 bases agree with TRBD2. The ends lost 4 bases at V and 4 bases at J; junction bases unmatched: 13. The CDR3 runs 17 residues. Germline-derived CDR1 and CDR2 are SEHNR and FQNEAQ (reference sequence). CDR3 loop: CASSYPFGAGGPDTQYF. The DNA for the CDR3 is TGTGCCAGCAGCTACCCATTTGGGGCGGGGGGCCCAGATACGCAGTATTTT.

The V call is TRBV4-2, the J call TRBJ2-7, with D unclear. Germline lookup yields CDR1 LGHNA and CDR2 YNFKEQ. V was trimmed by 0 bases and J by 5 bases, leaving 8 bases between them. The CDR3 totals 13 residues. The CDR3 sequence is CASSQEIMDEQYF. CDR3 DNA: TGTGCCAGCAGCCAAGAGATAATGGACGAGCAGTACTTC.

This chain joins TRBV12-3 or TRBV12-4 and TRBJ1-1, with D uncertain. The CDR3 has 14 residues. Trimming removed 3 bases from V and 2 bases from J, with 10 bases in between. This chain's CDR3 is CASSFAAINTEAFF. The CDR3 DNA is TGTGCCAGCAGTTTCGCAGCTATAAACACTGAAGCTTTCTTT.

The chain uses TRBV6-5 and TRBJ2-1, with a possible D match to TRBD2 (6 bases). The CDR3 spans 16 residues. V was trimmed by 0 bases and J by 4 bases, leaving 13 bases between them. Per germline, CDR1 MNHEY and CDR2 SVGAGI. CDR3 coding DNA: TGTGCCAGCAGTTACTCGAAGGGGACTTTTTACAATGAGCAGTTCTTC. Amino acids: CASSYSKGTFYNEQFF.

J is TRBJ1-6 and V is TRBV7-9; 9 bases match TRBD1. The CDR3 is 17 residues long. Germline CDR1 is SEHNR and CDR2 is FQNEAQ (reference sequence). Trimming took 5 bases from V and 3 from J; bases not matched to a gene: 8. Here the CDR3 DNA reads TGTGCCAGCAGCGGACAAGGACAGGGGCTCTATAATTCACCCCTCCACTTT. Amino acid sequence: CASSGQGQGLYNSPLHF.

This chain uses TRBV6-2 or TRBV6-3 with TRBJ2-2, with TRBD1 as a possible D gene (5 bases). This CDR3 is built from 14 residues. V lost 8 bases and J lost 5, with 15 bases in between. The germline gives CDR1 MNHEY, CDR2 SVGEGT. CDR3 in amino acids: CASHPGHPTGELFF. The CDR3 region has the DNA TGTGCCAGCCACCCAGGACACCCTACCGGGGAGCTGTTTTTT.

V usage is TRBV27 and J usage is TRBJ2-1; weak D call: TRBD1 (5 bases). The CDR3 is made up of 13 amino acids. Trimming removed 5 bases at V and 5 bases at J, with 10 bases between. In germline, CDR1 is MNHEY, CDR2 SMNVEV (reference sequence). Here the CDR3 DNA reads TGTGCCAGCAGTCCCAGGGTGGACAATGAGCAGTTCTTC. Amino acid sequence: CASSPRVDNEQFF.

Only one count was recorded for this clonotype. The genes are TRBV4-2 and TRBJ1-4; D is unresolved. Gene TRBJ2-2 matches the end of the DNA better, so the J call may be wrong. The germline CDR1 and CDR2 sequences are LGHNA and YNFKEQ. The CDR3 contains 14 residues. This CDR3 is CASSQDVENWELFF. In DNA, the CDR3 is TGTGCCAGCAGCCAAGATGTGGAAAACTGGGAGCTGTTTTTT.

The chain is built from TRBV30 and TRBJ2-7; 11 nucleotides line up with TRBD2. The trim removed 2 bases at V and 3 bases at J, leaving 0 bases unmatched. Germline V CDR1 and CDR2: GTSNPN, SVGIG (reference sequence). The CDR3 length is 13 residues. CDR3 DNA sequence: TGTGCCTGGAGTACTAGCGGGGGCTACGAGCAGTACTTC. Protein product: CAWSTSGGYEQYF.

This chain uses TRBV11-2 with TRBJ2-1, with D hard to call. The CDR3 totals 17 residues. CDR1 is SGHAT, CDR2 FQNNGV, per germline. Trimming took 1 base from V and 0 from J, leaving 13 bases between them. CDR3 coding DNA: TGTGCCAGCAGCTTAGGCCGCTCATGGGGCTCCTACAATGAGCAGTTCTTC. Amino acid sequence: CASSLGRSWGSYNEQFF.

This clonotype occurred a few times. V gene TRBV4-2 combines with J gene TRBJ1-5; weak D call: TRBD1 (6 bases). This CDR3 comprises 15 residues. V lost 3 bases to trimming and J lost 2 bases, with 11 bases between them. The germline V gene encodes CDR1 LGHNA and CDR2 YNFKEQ. CDR3 nucleotides: TGTGCCAGCAGCCACCTTTCAGGGGGCAATCAGCCCCAGCATTTT. It translates to CASSHLSGGNQPQHF.

V gene TRBV30 combines with J gene TRBJ2-1; 11 bases line up with TRBD2. Germline V gene data show CDR1 as GTSNPN and CDR2 as SVGIG (reference sequence). This CDR3 has 14 residues. After removal of 3 bases from V and 8 bases from J, the junction contained 6 bases not matched to a gene. DNA of the CDR3: TGTGCCTGGAGCGGACTAGCGGGCCTCGATGAGCAGTTCTTC. As protein: CAWSGLAGLDEQFF.

The V gene is TRBV20-1, the J gene TRBJ2-1; 9 bases fit TRBD2. CDR3 length equals 16 residues. Looked up from germline, CDR1 is DFQATT and CDR2 is SNEGSKA (reference sequence). J gave up 1 base and V 2 bases, and 6 bases lay outside the gene matches. The CDR3 nucleotides are TGCAGTGCTAGACCTAGCGGGATGGGGTCCTACAATGAGCAGTTCTTC. Amino acid sequence: CSARPSGMGSYNEQFF.

This clonotype occurred a few times. The chain couples TRBV6-5 to TRBJ2-3, with no clear D. V gave up 6 bases and J gave up 4 bases, with 14 bases separating them. The germline V gene encodes CDR1 MNHEY and CDR2 SVGAGI. The CDR3 totals 14 residues. The CDR3 spells CASSPSIPSDTQYF. In DNA form, the CDR3 reads TGTGCCAGCAGCCCTTCCATTCCGTCAGATACGCAGTATTTT.

This clonotype was seen a few times. The V gene is TRBV3-1, the J gene TRBJ2-3, with 8 bases matching TRBD2. Germline CDR1 LGHDT, CDR2 YNNKEL (reference sequence). This CDR3 is 15 amino acids long. The trim removed 4 bases at V and 4 bases at J, leaving 7 bases unmatched. CDR3 in amino acids: CASSPAGGPADTQYF. The CDR3 DNA reads as TGTGCCAGCAGCCCCGCGGGGGGTCCCGCAGATACGCAGTATTTT.

By sample share, this clonotype is medium-sized. CDR3 nucleotide sequence: TGTGCCAGCAGCCAAGATTGGAACAGGGGGCAGGACGAGCAGTACTTC. This codes for CASSQDWNRGQDEQYF. This chain connects TRBV3-1 to TRBJ2-7, with TRBD1 identical over 9 bases. In germline, CDR1 is LGHDT, CDR2 YNNKEL (reference sequence). After removal of 0 bases from V and 5 bases from J, the junction contained 8 bases not matched to a gene. This CDR3 contains 16 residues.

The chain employs TRBV27 and TRBJ2-1; 8 positions match TRBD2. CDR1 MNHEY and CDR2 SMNVEV come from the germline V gene (reference sequence). This CDR3 has 17 amino acids. V shed 5 bases, J shed 3 bases, and the junction held 12 bases outside the gene matches. The CDR3 DNA sequence: TGTGCCAGCAGTCCGACCGGGAGGGCGGTGGACTACAATGAGCAGTTCTTC. As protein: CASSPTGRAVDYNEQFF.

The rearrangement uses TRBV7-9 and TRBJ2-1; the D is unclear. The V gene's germline CDR1 is SEHNR and CDR2 FQNEAQ (reference sequence). The CDR3 sequence is 13 residues long. The germline V and J ends were trimmed by 1 base and 6 bases, with 7 bases remaining between them. The CDR3 DNA reads as TGTGCCAGCAGCTTAGTACTAACCAATGAGCAGTTCTTC. This codes for CASSLVLTNEQFF.

V and J are TRBV11-3 and TRBJ2-7; D is possibly TRBD1 (6 bases). Germline assignment: CDR1 SGHNT and CDR2 YENEEA. Trimming stripped 5 bases from V and 3 bases from J, with 17 bases between. CDR3 length equals 15 residues. CDR3 residues: CASSRDTEGFYEQYF. In DNA, the CDR3 is TGTGCCAGCAGCCGGGACACCGAAGGGTTCTACGAGCAGTACTTC.

This clonotype was seen only a few times. V gene TRBV7-2 combines with J gene TRBJ2-5; D remains ambiguous. Trimming left V 7 bases short and J 5 bases short, with 14 bases between. CDR3 length: 13 residues. The germline V gene encodes CDR1 SGHTA and CDR2 FQGNSA. The CDR3 region is CASNQRPLETQYF. In nucleotides, the CDR3 is TGTGCCAGCAACCAACGCCCCCTTGAGACCCAGTACTTC.

This clonotype was picked up a small number of times. J is TRBJ2-7 and V is TRBV4-1; D uncertain. Germline loops: CDR1 MGHRA, CDR2 YSYEKL. The CDR3 sequence is 16 residues long. Trimming removed 1 base from V and 0 bases from J, with 13 bases in between. The CDR3 sequence is CASSQGESEISYEQYF. For the CDR3, the DNA is TGCGCCAGCAGCCAAGGTGAATCAGAAATCTCCTACGAGCAGTACTTC.

J is TRBJ1-4 and V is TRBV2; no clear D. The CDR3 totals 15 residues. CDR1 and CDR2 (germline): SNHLY, FYNNEI. V was clipped by 0 bases and J by 0 bases, with 5 bases between them. In nucleotides, the CDR3 is TGTGCCAGCAGTGAAGCGGGTCCAACTAATGAAAAACTGTTTTTT. It translates to CASSEAGPTNEKLFF.

The chain joins TRBV19 to TRBJ2-2; tentative D call: TRBD1 (5 bases). V lost 10 bases, J lost 1 base, and 7 bases lay in between. Germline values: CDR1 LNHDA, CDR2 SQIVND (reference sequence). The CDR3 is 12 amino acids. Here the CDR3 DNA reads TGTGCCATCGGACAGAACACCGGGGAGCTGTTTTTT. This translates into CAIGQNTGELFF.

This rearrangement joins TRBV7-8 to TRBJ1-1; D is perhaps TRBD1 (6 bases). Trimming pared 2 bases from V and 2 bases from J, leaving 15 bases between. The CDR3 spans 16 residues. CDR1 is SGHVS, CDR2 FQNEAQ, per germline. This CDR3 reads CASSLLRDKYNTEAFF. As DNA, the CDR3 is TGTGCCAGCAGCTTACTCCGGGACAAATATAACACTGAAGCTTTCTTT.

In this sample, this clonotype turned up a few times. The V and J genes are TRBV9 and TRBJ2-1; no clear D gene. The CDR3 length is 12 residues. The germline gives CDR1 SGDLS, CDR2 YYNGEE. V lost 3 bases, J lost 10 bases, and 11 bases lay in between. The CDR3 is CASSADGPEQFF. CDR3 nucleotides: TGTGCCAGCAGCGCCGATGGGCCGGAGCAGTTCTTC. The variable domain in full, completed from reference TRBV9 and TRBJ2-1, reads DSGVTQTPKHLITATGQRVTLRCSPRSGDLSVYWYQQSLDQGLQFLIQYYNGEERAKGNILERFSAQQFPDLHSELNLSSLELGDSALYFCASSADGPEQFFGPGTRLTVL.